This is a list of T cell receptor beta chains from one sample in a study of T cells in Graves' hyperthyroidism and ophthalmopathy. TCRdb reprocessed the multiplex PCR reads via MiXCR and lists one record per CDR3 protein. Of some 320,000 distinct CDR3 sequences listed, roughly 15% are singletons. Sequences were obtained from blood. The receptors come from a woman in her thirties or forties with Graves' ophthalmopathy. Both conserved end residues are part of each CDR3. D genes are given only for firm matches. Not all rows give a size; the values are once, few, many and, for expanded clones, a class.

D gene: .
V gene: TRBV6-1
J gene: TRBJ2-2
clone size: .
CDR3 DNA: TGTGCCAGCAGTCCATACCTGAGGGGGAGGAACACCGGGGAGCTGTTTTTT
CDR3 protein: CASSPYLRGRNTGELFF

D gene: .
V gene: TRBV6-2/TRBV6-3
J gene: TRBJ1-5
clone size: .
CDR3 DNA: TGTGCCAGCAGTTACTTCTCCTCCAGGGTGCGGGAGCAGCCCCAGCATTTT
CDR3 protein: CASSYFSSRVREQPQHF

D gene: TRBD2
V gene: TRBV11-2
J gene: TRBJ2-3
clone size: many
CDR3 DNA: TGTGCCAGCAGCTTAGATCGAAGCGGGGGGTCAGATACGCAGTATTTT
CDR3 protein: CASSLDRSGGSDTQYF

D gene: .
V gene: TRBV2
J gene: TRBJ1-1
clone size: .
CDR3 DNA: TGTGCCAGCTCACCGGACGAAGTTGAGGACAGAGTCCTGAACACTGAAGCTTTCTTT
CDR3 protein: CASSPDEVEDRVLNTEAFF

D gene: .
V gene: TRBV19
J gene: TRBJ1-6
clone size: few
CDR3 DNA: TGTGCCAGTAGAGTGGGGGTAAATTCACCCCTCCACTTT
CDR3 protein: CASRVGVNSPLHF

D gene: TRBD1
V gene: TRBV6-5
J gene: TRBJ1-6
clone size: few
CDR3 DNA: TGTGCCAGCAGTTACGCAGGGGGCAATAATTCACCCCTCCACTTT
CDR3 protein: CASSYAGGNNSPLHF

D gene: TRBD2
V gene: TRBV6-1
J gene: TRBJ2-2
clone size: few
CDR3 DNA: TGTGCCAGCAGACAGACGGGAGGGGAAACCGGGGAGCTGTTTTTT
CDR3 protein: CASRQTGGETGELFF

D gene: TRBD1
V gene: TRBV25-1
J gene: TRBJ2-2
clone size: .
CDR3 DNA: TGTGCCAGCAGTGAATGGGACAGAAGGATCGGGGAGCTGTTTTTT
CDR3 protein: CASSEWDRRIGELFF

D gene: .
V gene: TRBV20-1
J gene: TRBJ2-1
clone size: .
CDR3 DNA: TGCAGTGCTAGATCCTCTCAAGGGGCCTCCTACAATGAGCAGTTCTTC
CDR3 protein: CSARSSQGASYNEQFF

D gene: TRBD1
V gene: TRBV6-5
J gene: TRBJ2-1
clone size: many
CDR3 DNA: TGTGCCAGCAGTTACGAGGGGACAGGGGGCTTCAATGAGCAGTTCTTC
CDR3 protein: CASSYEGTGGFNEQFF

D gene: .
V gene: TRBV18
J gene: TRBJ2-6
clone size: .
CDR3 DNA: TGTGCCAGCTCTCGGACCGGGACGCGACCGGCCAACGTCCTGACTTTC
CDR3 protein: CASSRTGTRPANVLTF

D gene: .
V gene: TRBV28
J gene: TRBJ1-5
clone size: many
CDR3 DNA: TGTGCCAGCAGTTTAAGTTGGGGGAATCAGCCCCAGCATTTT
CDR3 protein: CASSLSWGNQPQHF

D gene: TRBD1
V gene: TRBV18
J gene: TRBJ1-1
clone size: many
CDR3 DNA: TGTGCCACCTCTTCGACAGGGAGCACTGAAGCTTTCTTT
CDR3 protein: CATSSTGSTEAFF

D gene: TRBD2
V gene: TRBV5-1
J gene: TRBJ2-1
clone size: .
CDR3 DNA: TGCGCCAGCAGCGGTATAGCGGGGAGGAATGAGCAGTTCTTC
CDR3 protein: CASSGIAGRNEQFF

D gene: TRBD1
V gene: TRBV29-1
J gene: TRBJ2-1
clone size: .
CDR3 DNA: TGCAGCGTTCAGGGGGCATACAATGAGCAGTTCTTC
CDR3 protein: CSVQGAYNEQFF

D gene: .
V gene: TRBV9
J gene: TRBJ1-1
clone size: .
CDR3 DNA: TGTGCCAGCAGCGCCCACACAGGATACACTGAAGCTTTCTTT
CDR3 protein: CASSAHTGYTEAFF

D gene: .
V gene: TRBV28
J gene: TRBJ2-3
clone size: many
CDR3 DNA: TGTGCCAGCAGTTTCGTGGGTGGTACGCAGTATTTT
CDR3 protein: CASSFVGGTQYF

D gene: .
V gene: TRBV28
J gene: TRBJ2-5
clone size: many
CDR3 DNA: TGTGCCAGCAGTATTTACAGGGTCCAAGAGACCCAGTACTTC
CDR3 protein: CASSIYRVQETQYF

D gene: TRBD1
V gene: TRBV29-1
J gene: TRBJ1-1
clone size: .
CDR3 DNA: TGCAGCGTTGAAATAGACAGGGGAACTGAAGCTTTCTTT
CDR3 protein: CSVEIDRGTEAFF

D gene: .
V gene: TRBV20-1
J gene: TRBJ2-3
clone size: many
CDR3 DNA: TGCAGTGCCAGCCCCGGCGGGATAGGCACGCAGTATTTT
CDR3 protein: CSASPGGIGTQYF

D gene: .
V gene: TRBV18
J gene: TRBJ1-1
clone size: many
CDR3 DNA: TGTGCCAGCTCCCACGCGGATGGTGGTACTGAAGCTTTCTTT
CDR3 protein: CASSHADGGTEAFF

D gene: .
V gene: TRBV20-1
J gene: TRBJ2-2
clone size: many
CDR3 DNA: TGCAGTGCTACACAGCACACCGGGGAGCTGTTTTTT
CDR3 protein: CSATQHTGELFF

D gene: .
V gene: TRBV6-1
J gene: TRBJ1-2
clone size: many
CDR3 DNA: TGTGCCAATAATCTCCGGGGGTTCAGCGGCTACACCTTC
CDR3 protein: CANNLRGFSGYTF

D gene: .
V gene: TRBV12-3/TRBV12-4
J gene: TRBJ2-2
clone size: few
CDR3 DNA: TGTGCCAGCAGTCCTCCGGGGGCCTTGAACACCGGGGAGCTGTTTTTT
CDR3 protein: CASSPPGALNTGELFF

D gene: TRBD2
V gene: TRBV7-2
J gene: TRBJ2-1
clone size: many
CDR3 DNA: TGTGCCAGCAGCTTAGTGGGGGGGAATGAGCAGTTCTTC
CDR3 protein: CASSLVGGNEQFF

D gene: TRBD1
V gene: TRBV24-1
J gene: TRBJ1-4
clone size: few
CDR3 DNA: TGTGCCACCAGTGATCCTGCGAGGGACAGGGATCGCAACGGTAATGAAAAACTGTTTTTT
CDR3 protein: CATSDPARDRDRNGNEKLFF

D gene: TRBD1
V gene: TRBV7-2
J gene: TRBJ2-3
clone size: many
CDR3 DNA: TGTGCCAGCAGCGCCAGGGGGCGAGGGACAGATACGCAGTATTTT
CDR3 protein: CASSARGRGTDTQYF

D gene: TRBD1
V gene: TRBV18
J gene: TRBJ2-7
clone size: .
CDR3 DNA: TGTGCCAGCTCACTGACGGGACAGGACTCCTACGAGCAGTACTTC
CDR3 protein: CASSLTGQDSYEQYF

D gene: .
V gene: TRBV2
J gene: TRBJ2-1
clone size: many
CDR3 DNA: TGTGCCAGCAGTGAAGCTCCAGGACTCTCTAAGGATGAGCAGTTCTTC
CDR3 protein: CASSEAPGLSKDEQFF

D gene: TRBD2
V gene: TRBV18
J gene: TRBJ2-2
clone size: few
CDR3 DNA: TGTGCCAGCTCACCAGCGGGGGACGCCGGGGAGCTGTTTTTT
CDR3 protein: CASSPAGDAGELFF

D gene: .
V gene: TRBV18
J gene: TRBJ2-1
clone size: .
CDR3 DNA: TGTGCCAGCTCACCATTGCGGAGCTCCTACAATGAGCAGTTCTTC
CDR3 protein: CASSPLRSSYNEQFF

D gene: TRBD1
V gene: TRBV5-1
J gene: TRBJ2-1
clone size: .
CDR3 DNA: TGCGCCAGCAGCCCCTTTGGACAGGGATCCAATGAGCAGTTCTTC
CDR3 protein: CASSPFGQGSNEQFF

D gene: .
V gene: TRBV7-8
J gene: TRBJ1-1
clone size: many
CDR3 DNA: TGTGCCAGCAGACAACAACTGACAAAGGGTTACACTGAAGCTTTCTTT
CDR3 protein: CASRQQLTKGYTEAFF

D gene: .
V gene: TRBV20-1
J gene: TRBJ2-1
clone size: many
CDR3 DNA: TGCAGTGCTACCATCCGGTCTAGAAAGGGATTCCATGAGCAGTTCTTC
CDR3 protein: CSATIRSRKGFHEQFF

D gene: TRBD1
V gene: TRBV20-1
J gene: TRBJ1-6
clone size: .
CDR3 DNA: TGCAGTGCCCGCCCCCCCACCCAGGGGGCCGATTCACCCCTCCACTTT
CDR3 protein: CSARPPTQGADSPLHF

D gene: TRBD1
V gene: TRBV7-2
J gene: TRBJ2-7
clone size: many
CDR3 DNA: TGTGCCAGCAGCTTCTCGACAGGGTTTTCCTACGAGCAGTACTTC
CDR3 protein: CASSFSTGFSYEQYF

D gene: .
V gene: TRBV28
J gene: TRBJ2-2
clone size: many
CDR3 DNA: TGTGCCAGCAGCACTACGCCTAGCACCGGGGAGCTGTTTTTT
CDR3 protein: CASSTTPSTGELFF

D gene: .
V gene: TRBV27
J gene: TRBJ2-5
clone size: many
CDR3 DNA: TGTGCCAGCAGTTTATTGAGGGGAGGCCAAGAGACCCAGTACTTC
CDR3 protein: CASSLLRGGQETQYF